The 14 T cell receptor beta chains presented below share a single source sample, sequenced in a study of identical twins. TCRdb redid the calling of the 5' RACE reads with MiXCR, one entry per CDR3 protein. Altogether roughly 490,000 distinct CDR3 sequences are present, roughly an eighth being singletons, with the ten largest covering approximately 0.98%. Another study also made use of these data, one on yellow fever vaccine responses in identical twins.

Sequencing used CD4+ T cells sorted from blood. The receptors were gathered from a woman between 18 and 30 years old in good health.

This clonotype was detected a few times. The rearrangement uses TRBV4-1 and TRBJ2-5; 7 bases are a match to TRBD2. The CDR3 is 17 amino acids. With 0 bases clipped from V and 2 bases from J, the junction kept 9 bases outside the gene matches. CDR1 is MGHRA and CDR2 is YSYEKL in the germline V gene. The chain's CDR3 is CASSQDGGGSFQETQYF. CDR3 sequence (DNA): TGCGCCAGCAGCCAAGACGGCGGCGGGAGTTTTCAAGAGACCCAGTACTTC.

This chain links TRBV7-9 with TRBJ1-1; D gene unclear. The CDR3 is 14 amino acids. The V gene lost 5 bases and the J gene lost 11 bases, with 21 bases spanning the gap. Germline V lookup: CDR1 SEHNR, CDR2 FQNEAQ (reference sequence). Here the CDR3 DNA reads TGTGCCAGCAGCCTCGCGCCGGCAGTTGCGGGGGCTTTCTTT. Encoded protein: CASSLAPAVAGAFF. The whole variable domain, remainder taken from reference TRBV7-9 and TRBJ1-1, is DTGVSQNPRHKITKRGQNVTFRCDPISEHNRLYWYRQTLGQGPEFLTYFQNEAQLEKSRLLSDRFSAERPKGSFSTLEIQRTEQGDSAMYLCASSLAPAVAGAFFGQGTRLTVV.

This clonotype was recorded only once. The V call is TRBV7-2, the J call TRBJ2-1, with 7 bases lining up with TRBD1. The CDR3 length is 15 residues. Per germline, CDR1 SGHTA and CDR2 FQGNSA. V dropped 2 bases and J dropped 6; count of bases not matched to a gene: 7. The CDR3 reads CASSLMQGVSNEQFF. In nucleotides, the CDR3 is TGTGCCAGCAGCTTAATGCAGGGGGTTAGCAATGAGCAGTTCTTC.

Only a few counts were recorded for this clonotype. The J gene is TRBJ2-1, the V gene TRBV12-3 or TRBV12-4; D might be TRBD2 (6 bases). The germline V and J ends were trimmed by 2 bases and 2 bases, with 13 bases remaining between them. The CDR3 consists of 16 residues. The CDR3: CASSLLSGGTYNEQFF. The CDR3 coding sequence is TGTGCCAGCAGTTTATTATCGGGCGGGACCTACAATGAGCAGTTCTTC.

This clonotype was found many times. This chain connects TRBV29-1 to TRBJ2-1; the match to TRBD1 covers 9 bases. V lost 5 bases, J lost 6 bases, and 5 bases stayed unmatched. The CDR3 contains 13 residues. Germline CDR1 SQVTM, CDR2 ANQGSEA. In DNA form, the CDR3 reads TGCAGCGTTAGACAGGGGGGAGGCAATGAGCAGTTCTTC. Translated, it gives CSVRQGGGNEQFF.

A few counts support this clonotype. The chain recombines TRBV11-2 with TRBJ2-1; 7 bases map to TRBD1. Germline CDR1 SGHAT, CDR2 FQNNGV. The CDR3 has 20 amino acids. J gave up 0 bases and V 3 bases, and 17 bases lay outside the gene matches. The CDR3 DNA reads TGTGCCAGCAGCTTTCACCGGGACAGCATTTTAACAAACTCCTACAATGAGCAGTTCTTC. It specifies CASSFHRDSILTNSYNEQFF.

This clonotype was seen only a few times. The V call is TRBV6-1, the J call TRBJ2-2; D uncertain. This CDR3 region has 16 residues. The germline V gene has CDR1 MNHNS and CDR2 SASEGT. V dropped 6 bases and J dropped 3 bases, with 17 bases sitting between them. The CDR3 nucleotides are TGTGCCAGCAGACTGGACCCGAACCTATACACCGGGGAGCTGTTTTTT. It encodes CASRLDPNLYTGELFF.

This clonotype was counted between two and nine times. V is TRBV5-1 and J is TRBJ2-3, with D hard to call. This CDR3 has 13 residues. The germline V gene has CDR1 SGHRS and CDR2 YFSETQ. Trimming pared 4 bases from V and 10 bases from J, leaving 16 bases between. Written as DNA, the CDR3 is TGCGCCAGCAGCGCCCCGGCGAAGGGTGCGCAGTATTTT. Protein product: CASSAPAKGAQYF. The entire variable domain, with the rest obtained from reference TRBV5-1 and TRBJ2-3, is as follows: KAGVTQTPRYLIKTRGQQVTLSCSPISGHRSVSWYQQTPGQGLQFLFEYFSETQRNKGNFPGRFSGRQFSNSRSEMNVSTLELGDSALYLCASSAPAKGAQYFGPGTRLTVL.

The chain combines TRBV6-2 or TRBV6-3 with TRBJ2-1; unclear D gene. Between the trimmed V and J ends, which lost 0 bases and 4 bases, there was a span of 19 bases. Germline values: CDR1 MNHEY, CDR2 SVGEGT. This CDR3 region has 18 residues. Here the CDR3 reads CASSYSSPQRSLYNEQFF. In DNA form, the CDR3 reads TGTGCCAGCAGTTACTCCTCCCCACAGCGATCTTTGTACAATGAGCAGTTCTTC.

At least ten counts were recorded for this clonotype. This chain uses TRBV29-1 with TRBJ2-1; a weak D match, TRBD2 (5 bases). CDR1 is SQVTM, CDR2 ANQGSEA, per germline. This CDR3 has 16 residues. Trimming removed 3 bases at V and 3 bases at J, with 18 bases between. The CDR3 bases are TGCAGCGTTGATGGAACCGGGGAATCCCGCTACAATGAGCAGTTCTTC. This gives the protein CSVDGTGESRYNEQFF.

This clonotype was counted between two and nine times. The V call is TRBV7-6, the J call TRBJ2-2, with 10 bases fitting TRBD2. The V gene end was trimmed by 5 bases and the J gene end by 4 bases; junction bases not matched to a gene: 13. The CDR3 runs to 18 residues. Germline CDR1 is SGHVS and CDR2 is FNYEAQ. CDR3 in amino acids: CASSNLAGGLRSTGELFF. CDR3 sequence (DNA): TGTGCCAGCAGCAATTTAGCGGGGGGCCTTCGGAGCACCGGGGAGCTGTTTTTT. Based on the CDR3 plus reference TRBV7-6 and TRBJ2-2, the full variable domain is GAGVSQSPRYKVTKRGQDVALRCDPISGHVSLYWYRQALGQGPEFLTYFNYEAQQDKSGLPNDRFSAERPEGSISTLTIQRTEQRDSAMYRCASSNLAGGLRSTGELFFGEGSRLTVL.

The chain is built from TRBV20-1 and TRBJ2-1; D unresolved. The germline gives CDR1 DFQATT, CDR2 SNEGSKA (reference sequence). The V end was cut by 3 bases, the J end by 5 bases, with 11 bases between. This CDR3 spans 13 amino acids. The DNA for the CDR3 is TGCAGTGCTAGGCTGGAGCCCCACAATGAGCAGTTCTTC. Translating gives CSARLEPHNEQFF.

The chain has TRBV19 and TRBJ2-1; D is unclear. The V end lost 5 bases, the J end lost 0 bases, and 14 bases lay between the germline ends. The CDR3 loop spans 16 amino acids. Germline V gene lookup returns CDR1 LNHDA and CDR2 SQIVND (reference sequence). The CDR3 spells CASSSPGQSSYNEQFF. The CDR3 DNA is TGTGCCAGTAGTTCCCCGGGCCAGAGCTCCTACAATGAGCAGTTCTTC.

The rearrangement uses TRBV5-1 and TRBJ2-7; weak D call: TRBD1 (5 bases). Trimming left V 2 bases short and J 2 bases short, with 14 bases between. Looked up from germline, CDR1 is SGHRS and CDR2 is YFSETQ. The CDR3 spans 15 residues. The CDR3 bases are TGCGCCAGCAGCTTCGACAGCCCTCCAACCTACGAGCAGTACTTC. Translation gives CASSFDSPPTYEQYF.